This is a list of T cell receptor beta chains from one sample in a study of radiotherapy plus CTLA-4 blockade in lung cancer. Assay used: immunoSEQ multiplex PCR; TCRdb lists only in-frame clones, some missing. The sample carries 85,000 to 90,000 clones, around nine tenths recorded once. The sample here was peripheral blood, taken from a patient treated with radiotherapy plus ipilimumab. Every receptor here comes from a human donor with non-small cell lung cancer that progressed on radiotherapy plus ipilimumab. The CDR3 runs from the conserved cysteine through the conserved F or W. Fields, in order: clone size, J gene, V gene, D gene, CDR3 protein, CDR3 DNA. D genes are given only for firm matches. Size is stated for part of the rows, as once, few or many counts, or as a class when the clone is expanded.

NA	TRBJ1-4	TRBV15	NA	CATSRDRGFPTNEKLFF	TGTGCCACCAGCAGAGATAGAGGGTTTCCAACTAATGAAAAACTGTTTTTT
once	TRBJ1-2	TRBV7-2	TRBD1	CASSLAVGTGGRYGYTF	TGTGCCAGCAGCTTAGCAGTGGGGACAGGGGGCCGGTATGGCTACACCTTC
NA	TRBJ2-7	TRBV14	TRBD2	CASSDGGGYEQYF	TGTGCCAGCAGTGATGGGGGGGGCTACGAGCAGTACTTC
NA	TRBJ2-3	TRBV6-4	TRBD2	CASSDKSGGRDTQYF	TGTGCCAGCAGTGACAAAAGCGGGGGTAGGGATACGCAGTATTTT
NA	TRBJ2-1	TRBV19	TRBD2	CASSIGLAGGSYNEQFF	TGTGCCAGTAGTATAGGACTAGCGGGCGGCTCCTACAATGAGCAGTTCTTC
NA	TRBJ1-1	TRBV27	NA	CASSSPRAKAFF	TGTGCCAGCAGTTCCCCTCGAGCTAAGGCTTTCTTT
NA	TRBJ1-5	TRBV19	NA	CASSIAGRPQHF	TGTGCCAGTAGTATAGCGGGACGGCCCCAGCATTTT
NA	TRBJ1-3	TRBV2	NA	CASSEAGDSGNTIYF	TGTGCCAGCAGTGAAGCGGGAGACTCTGGAAACACCATATATTTT
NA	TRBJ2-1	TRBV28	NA	CASSPRVANNEQFF	TGTGCCAGCAGTCCTAGGGTAGCCAACAATGAGCAGTTCTTC
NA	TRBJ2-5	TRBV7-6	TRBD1	CASSLGTGGLGETQYF	TGTGCCAGCAGCTTGGGTACAGGGGGCTTGGGAGAGACCCAGTACTTC
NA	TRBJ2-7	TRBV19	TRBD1	CASSMEDRGAYGQYF	TGTGCCAGTAGTATGGAGGACAGGGGGGCCTACGGGCAGTACTTC
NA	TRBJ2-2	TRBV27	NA	CASSLPSNTGELFF	TGTGCCAGCAGTCTACCATCGAACACCGGGGAGCTGTTTTTT
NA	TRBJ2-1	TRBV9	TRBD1	CASSVEGGPRDEQFF	TGTGCCAGCAGCGTAGAAGGGGGCCCCAGGGATGAGCAGTTCTTC
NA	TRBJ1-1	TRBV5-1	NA	CASSSEASDGLKPEAFF	TGCGCCAGCAGCTCCGAGGCCTCGGACGGGCTAAAGCCTGAAGCTTTCTTT
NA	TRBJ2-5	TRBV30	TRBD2	CAWGALAGGETQYF	TGTGCCTGGGGGGCCCTAGCGGGAGGAGAGACCCAGTACTTC
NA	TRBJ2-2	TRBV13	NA	CASRTTVTGELFF	TGTGCCAGCCGGACGACAGTCACCGGGGAGCTGTTTTTT
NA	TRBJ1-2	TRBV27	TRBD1	CASSEPGTGVYGYTF	TGTGCCAGCAGTGAACCCGGGACAGGGGTTTATGGCTACACCTTC
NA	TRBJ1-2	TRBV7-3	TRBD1	CASSLDRGSRGYTF	TGTGCCAGCAGCTTAGACAGGGGATCGCGTGGCTACACCTTC
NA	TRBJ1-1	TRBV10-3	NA	CAISESTGTVNTEAFF	TGTGCCATCAGTGAGTCGACCGGGACGGTTAACACTGAAGCTTTCTTT
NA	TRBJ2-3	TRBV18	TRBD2	CASSPVLAGWPDTQYF	TGTGCCAGCTCACCAGTTCTAGCGGGGTGGCCAGATACGCAGTATTTT
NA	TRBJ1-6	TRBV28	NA	CASSPGRDNSPLHF	TGTGCCAGCAGCCCGGGACGGGATAATTCACCCCTCCACTTT
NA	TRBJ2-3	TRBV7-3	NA	CASSLNGPGNLADTQYF	TGTGCCAGCAGCTTAAACGGTCCTGGGAATTTAGCAGATACGCAGTATTTT
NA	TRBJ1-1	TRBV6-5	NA	CASNSQGVGTEAFF	TGTGCCAGCAATTCACAGGGTGTAGGCACTGAAGCTTTCTTT
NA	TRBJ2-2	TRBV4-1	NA	CASSLPGGNTGELFF	TGCGCCAGCAGCCTCCCAGGTGGCAACACCGGGGAGCTGTTTTTT
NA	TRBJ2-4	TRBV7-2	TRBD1	CASSSTGGQNIQYF	TGTGCCAGCAGCTCTACAGGGGGCCAAAACATTCAGTACTTC
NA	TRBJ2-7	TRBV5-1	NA	CASSPEGGPTSYEQYF	TGCGCCAGCAGCCCGGAGGGGGGCCCCACCTCCTACGAGCAGTACTTC
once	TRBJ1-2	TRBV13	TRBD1	CASSVNRGNYGYTF	TGTGCCAGCAGCGTAAACAGGGGTAACTATGGCTACACCTTC